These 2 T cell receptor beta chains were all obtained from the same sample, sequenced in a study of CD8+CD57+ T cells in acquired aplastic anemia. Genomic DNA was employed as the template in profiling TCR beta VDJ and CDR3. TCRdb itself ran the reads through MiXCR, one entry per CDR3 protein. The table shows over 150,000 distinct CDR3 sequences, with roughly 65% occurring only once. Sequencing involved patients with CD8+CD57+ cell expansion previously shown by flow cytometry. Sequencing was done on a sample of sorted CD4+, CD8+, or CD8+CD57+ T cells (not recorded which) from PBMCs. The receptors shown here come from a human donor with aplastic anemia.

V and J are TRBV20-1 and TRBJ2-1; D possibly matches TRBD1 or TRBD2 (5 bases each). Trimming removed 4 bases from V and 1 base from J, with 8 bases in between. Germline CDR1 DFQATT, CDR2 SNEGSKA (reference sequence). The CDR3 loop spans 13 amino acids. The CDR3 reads CSAIEGSYNEQFF. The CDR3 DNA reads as TGCAGTGCTATAGAGGGGTCCTACAATGAGCAGTTCTTC.

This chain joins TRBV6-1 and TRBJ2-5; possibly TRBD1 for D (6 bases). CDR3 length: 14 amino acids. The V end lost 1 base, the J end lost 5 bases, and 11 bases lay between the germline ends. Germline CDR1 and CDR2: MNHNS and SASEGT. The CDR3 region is CASSEDRVRETQYF. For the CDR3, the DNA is TGTGCCAGCAGTGAAGACAGGGTCCGGGAGACCCAGTACTTC.